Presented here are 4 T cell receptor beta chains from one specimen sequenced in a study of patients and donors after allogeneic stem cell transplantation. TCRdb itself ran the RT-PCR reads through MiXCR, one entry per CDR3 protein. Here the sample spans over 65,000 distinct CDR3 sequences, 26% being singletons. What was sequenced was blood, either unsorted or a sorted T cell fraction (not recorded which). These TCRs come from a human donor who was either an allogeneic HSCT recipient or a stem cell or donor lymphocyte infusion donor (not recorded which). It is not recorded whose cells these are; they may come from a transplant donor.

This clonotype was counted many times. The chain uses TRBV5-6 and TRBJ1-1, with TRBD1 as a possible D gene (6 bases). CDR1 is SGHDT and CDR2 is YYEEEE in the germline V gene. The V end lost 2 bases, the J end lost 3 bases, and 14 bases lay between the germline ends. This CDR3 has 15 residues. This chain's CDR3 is CASSLQGRSDTEAFF. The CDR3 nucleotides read TGTGCCAGCAGCTTACAGGGAAGGTCGGACACTGAAGCTTTCTTT.

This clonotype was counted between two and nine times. The CDR3 sequence is CASSPQTGNTEAFF. The CDR3 bases are TGTGCCAGCTCACCCCAAACTGGGAACACTGAAGCTTTCTTT. V is TRBV18 and J is TRBJ1-1; D unresolved. CDR3 size: 14 residues. The germline V gene has CDR1 KGHSH and CDR2 LQKENI. V was cut by 3 bases and J by 1 base, with 9 bases left in between.

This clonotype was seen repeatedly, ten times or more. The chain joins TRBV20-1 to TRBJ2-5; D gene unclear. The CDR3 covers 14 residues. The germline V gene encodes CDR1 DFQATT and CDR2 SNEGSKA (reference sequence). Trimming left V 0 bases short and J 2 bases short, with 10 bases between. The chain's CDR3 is CSARDDGSQETQYF. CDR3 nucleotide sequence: TGCAGTGCTAGAGATGACGGCAGTCAAGAGACCCAGTACTTC.

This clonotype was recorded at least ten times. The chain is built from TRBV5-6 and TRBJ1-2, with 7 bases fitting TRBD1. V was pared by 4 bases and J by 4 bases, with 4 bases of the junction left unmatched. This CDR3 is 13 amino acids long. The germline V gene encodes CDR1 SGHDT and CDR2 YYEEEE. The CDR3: CASSRQGSYGYTF. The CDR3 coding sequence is TGTGCCAGCAGCCGACAGGGTTCCTATGGCTACACCTTC.